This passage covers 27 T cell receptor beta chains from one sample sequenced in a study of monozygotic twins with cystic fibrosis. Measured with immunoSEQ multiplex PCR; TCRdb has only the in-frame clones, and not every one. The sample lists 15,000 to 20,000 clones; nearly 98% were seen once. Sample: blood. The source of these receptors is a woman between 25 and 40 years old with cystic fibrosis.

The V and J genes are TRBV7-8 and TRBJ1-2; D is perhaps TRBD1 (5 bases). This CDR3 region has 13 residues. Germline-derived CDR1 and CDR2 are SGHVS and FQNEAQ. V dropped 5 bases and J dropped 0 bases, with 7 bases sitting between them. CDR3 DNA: TGTGCCAGCAGCACGACAGCTAACTATGGCTACACCTTC. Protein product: CASSTTANYGYTF.

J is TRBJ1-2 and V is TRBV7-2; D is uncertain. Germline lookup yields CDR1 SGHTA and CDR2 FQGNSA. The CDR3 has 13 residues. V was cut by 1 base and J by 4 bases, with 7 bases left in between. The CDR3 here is CASSLGRAYGYTF. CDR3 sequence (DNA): TGTGCCAGCAGCTTAGGACGGGCCTATGGCTACACCTTC.

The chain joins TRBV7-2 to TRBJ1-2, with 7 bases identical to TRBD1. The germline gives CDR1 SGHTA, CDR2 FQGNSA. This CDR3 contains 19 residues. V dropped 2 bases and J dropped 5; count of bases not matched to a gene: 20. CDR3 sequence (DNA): TGTGCCAGCAGCTTAATCCATCTCCGGACAGGCATCCGTGAATATGGCTACACCTTC. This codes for CASSLIHLRTGIREYGYTF.

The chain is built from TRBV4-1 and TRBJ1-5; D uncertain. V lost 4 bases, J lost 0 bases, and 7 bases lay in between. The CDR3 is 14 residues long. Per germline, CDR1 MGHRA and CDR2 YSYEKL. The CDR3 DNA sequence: TGCGCCAGCAGCCCCCGGGTTAGCAATCAGCCCCAGCATTTT. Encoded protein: CASSPRVSNQPQHF.

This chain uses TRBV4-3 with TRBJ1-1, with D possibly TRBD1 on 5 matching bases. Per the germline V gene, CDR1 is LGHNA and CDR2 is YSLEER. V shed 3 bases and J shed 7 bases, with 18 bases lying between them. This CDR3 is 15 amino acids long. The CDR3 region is CASSHDSAGTIEAFF. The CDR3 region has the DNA TGCGCCAGCAGCCACGACAGTGCAGGGACGATTGAAGCTTTCTTT.

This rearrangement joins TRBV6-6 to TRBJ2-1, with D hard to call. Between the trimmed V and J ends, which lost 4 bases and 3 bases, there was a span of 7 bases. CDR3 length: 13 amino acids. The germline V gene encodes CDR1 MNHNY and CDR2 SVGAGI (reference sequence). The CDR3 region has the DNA TGTGCCAGCAGTTCCTTCAACTACAATGAGCAGTTCTTC. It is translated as CASSSFNYNEQFF.

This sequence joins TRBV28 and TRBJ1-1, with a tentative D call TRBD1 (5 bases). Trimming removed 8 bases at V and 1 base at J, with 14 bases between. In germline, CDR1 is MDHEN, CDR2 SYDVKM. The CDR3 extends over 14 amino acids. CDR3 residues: CASSGGPGNTEAFF. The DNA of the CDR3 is TGTGCCAGCTCTGGGGGACCAGGGAACACTGAAGCTTTCTTT.

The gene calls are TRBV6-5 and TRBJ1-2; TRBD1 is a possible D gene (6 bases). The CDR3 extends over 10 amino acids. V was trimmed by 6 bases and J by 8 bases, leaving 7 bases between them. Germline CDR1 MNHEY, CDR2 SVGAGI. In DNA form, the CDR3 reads TGTGCCAGCAGGGGGGCCGGCTACACCTTC. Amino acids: CASRGAGYTF.

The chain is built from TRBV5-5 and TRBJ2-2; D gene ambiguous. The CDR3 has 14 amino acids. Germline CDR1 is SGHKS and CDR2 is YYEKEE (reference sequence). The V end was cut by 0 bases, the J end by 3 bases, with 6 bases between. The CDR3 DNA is TGTGCCAGCAGCTTGGAAGGATACACCGGGGAGCTGTTTTTT. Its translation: CASSLEGYTGELFF.

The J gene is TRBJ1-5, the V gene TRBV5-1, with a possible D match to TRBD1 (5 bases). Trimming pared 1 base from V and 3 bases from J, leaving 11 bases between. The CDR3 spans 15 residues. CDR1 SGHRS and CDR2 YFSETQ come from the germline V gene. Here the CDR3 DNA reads TGCGCCAGCAGCTTGAACGGGGGAAACAATCAGCCCCAGCATTTT. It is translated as CASSLNGGNNQPQHF.

This CDR3 is CASSVEGANQPQHF. CDR3 nucleotides: TGTGCCAGCAGCGTAGAGGGGGCCAATCAGCCCCAGCATTTT. The genes are TRBV9 and TRBJ1-5; the match to TRBD1 covers 7 bases. This CDR3 spans 14 amino acids. V lost 0 bases and J lost 3; bases outside the gene matches: 0. Germline values: CDR1 SGDLS, CDR2 YYNGEE.

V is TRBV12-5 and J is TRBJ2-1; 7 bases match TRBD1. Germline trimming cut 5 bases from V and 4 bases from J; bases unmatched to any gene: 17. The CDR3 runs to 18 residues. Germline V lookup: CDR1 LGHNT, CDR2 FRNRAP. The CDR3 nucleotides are TGTGCTAGTGGTCACTCCTCCTCCACAGGGGTGAAGTACAATGAGCAGTTCTTC. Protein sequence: CASGHSSSTGVKYNEQFF.

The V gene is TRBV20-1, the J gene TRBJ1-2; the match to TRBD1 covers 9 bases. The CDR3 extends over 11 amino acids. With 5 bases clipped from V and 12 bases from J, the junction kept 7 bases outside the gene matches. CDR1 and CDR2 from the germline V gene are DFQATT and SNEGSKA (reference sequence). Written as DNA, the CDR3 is TGCAGTGCTTTACAGGGGGCGTCGAACACCTTC. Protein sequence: CSALQGASNTF.

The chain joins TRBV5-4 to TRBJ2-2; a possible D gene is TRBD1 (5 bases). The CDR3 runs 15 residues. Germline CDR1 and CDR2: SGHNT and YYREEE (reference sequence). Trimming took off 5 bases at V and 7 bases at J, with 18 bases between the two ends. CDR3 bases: TGTGCCAGCAGTCGAGGAACGGTCGACAGCGGGGAGCTGTTTTTT. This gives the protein CASSRGTVDSGELFF.

CDR3 amino acids: CASSEVLAGGTGELFF. The CDR3 region has the DNA TGTGCCAGCAGTGAGGTCCTAGCGGGGGGGACCGGGGAGCTGTTTTTT. This rearrangement joins TRBV25-1 to TRBJ2-2; 12 bases line up with TRBD2. The CDR3 consists of 16 residues. The germline V gene has CDR1 MGHDK and CDR2 SYGVNS. The ends lost 3 bases at V and 5 bases at J; junction bases unmatched: 4.

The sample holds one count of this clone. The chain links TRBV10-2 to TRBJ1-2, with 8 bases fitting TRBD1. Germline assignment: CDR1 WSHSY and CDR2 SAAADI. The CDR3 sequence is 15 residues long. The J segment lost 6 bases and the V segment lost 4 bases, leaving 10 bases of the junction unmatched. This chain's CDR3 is CASSGSDRDVNGYTF. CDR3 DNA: TGCGCCAGCAGTGGGTCGGACAGGGATGTGAATGGCTACACCTTC.

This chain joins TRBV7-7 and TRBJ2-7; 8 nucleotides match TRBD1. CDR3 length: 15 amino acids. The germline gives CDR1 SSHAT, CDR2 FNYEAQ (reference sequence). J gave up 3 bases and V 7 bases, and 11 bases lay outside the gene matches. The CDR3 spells CASTLLRDRNYEQYF. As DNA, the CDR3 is TGTGCCAGCACCCTCCTCCGGGACAGGAACTACGAGCAGTACTTC.

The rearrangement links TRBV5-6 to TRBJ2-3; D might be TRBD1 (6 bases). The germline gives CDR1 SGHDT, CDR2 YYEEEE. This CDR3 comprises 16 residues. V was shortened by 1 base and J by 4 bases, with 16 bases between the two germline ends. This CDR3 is CASSLPAGAGADTQYF. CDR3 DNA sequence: TGTGCCAGCAGCTTGCCTGCAGGGGCAGGGGCAGATACGCAGTATTTT. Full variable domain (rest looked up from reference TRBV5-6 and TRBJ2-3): DAGVTQSPTHLIKTRGQQVTLRCSPKSGHDTVSWYQQALGQGPQFIFQYYEEEERQRGNFPDRFSGHQFPNYSSELNVNALLLGDSALYLCASSLPAGAGADTQYFGPGTRLTVL.

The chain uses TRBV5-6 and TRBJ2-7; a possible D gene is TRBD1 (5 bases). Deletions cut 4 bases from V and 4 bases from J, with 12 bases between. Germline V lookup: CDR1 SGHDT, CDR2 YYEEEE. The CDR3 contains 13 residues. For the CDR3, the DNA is TGTGCCAGCAGCAACAACAGGAATTACGAGCAGTACTTC. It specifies CASSNNRNYEQYF.

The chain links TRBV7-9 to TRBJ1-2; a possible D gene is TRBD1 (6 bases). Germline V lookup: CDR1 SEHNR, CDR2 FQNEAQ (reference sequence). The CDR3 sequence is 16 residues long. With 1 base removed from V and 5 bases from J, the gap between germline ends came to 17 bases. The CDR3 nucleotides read TGTGCCAGCAGCTTAGGTCCCGACAGGAGTAATTATGGCTACACCTTC. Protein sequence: CASSLGPDRSNYGYTF.

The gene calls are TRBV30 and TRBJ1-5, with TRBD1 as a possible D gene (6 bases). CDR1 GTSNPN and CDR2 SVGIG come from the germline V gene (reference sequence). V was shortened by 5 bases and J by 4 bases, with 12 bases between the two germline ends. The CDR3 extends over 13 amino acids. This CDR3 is CAWARTDNQPQHF. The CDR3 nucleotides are TGTGCCTGGGCTCGGACAGATAATCAGCCCCAGCATTTT. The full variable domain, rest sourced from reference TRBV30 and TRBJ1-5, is SQTIHQWPATLVQPVGSPLSLECTVEGTSNPNLYWYRQAAGRGLQLLFYSVGIGQISSEVPQNLSASRPQDRQFILSSKKLLLSDSGFYLCAWARTDNQPQHFGDGTRLSIL.

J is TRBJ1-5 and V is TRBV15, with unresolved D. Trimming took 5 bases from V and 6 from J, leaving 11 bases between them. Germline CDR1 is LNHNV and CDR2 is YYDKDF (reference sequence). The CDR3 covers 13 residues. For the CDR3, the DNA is TGTGCCACCAGCTCTCTTTTGGTTCAGCCCCAGCATTTT. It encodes CATSSLLVQPQHF.

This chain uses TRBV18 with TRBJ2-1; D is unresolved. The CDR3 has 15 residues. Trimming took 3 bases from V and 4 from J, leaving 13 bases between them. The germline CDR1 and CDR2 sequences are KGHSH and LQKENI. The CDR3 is CASSPADTLYNEQFF. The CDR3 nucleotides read TGTGCCAGCTCACCGGCAGACACCTTGTACAATGAGCAGTTCTTC. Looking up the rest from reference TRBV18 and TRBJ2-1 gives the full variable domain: NAGVMQNPRHLVRRRGQEARLRCSPMKGHSHVYWYRQLPEEGLKFMVYLQKENIIDESGMPKERFSAEFPKEGPSILRIQQVVRGDSAAYFCASSPADTLYNEQFFGPGTRLTVL.

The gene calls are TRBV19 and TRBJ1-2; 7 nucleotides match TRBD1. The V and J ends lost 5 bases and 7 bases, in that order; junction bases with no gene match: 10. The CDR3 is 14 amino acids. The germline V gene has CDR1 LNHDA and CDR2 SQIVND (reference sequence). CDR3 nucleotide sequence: TGTGCCAGTAGTGCGACAGGGACAATCAGTGGCTACACCTTC. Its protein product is CASSATGTISGYTF.

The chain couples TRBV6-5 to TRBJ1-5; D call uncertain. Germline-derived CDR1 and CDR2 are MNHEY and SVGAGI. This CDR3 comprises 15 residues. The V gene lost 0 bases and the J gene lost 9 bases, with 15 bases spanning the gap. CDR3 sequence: CASSYSKALGRPQHF. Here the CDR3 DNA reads TGTGCCAGCAGTTACTCGAAGGCCCTCGGGCGGCCCCAGCATTTT.

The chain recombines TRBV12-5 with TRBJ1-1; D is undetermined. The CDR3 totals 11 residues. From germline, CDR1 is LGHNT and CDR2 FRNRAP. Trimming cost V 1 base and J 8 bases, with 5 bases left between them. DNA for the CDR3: TGTGCTAGTGGTTTGGGCAGAGAAGCTTTCTTT. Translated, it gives CASGLGREAFF.

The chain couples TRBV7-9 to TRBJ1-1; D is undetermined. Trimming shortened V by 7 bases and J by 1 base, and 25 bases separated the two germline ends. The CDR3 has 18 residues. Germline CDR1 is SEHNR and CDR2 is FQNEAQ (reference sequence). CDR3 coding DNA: TGTGCCAGCACCCGATCTCCCCTCTCCAGAGGCAGGAACACTGAAGCTTTCTTT. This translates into CASTRSPLSRGRNTEAFF.